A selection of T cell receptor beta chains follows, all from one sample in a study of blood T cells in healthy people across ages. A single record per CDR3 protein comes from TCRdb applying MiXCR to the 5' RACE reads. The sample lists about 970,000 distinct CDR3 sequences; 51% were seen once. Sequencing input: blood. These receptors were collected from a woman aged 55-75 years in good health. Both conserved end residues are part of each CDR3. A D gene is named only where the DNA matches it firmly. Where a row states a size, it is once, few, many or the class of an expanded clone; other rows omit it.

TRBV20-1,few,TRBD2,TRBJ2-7,TGCAGTGCTAGAGTTACGGGAGGGCTTGCCGAGCAGTACTTC,CSARVTGGLAEQYF
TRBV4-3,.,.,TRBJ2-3,TGCGCCAGCAGCCAAGATTCGCCTAGCACAGATACGCAGTATTTT,CASSQDSPSTDTQYF
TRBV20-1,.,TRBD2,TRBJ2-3,TGCAGTGCTAGAGATGGCGGGAGAGGGGCAGATACGCAGTATTTT,CSARDGGRGADTQYF
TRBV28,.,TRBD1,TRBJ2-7,TGTGCCAGCAGACAGGGGGCTTTCCTCTACGAGCAGTACTTC,CASRQGAFLYEQYF
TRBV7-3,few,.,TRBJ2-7,TGTGCCAGCAGCTTAAACGCTGGTGGGTACGAGCAGTACTTC,CASSLNAGGYEQYF
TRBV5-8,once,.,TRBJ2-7,TGTGCCAGCAGCTTTACGCCCGAGTCCTACGAGCAGTACTTC,CASSFTPESYEQYF
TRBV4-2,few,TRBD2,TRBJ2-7,TGTGCCAGCAGCCAAGGGACTAGCGGGGTCTCCTACGAGCAGTACTTC,CASSQGTSGVSYEQYF
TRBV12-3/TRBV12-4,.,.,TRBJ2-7,TGTGCCAGCAGCCTCATGATCTACGAGCAGTACTTC,CASSLMIYEQYF
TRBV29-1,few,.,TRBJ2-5,TGCAGCGTTTCCGAGAGCCAAGAGACCCAGTACTTC,CSVSESQETQYF
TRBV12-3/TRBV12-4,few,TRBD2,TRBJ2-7,TGTGCCAGCCGACTAGCGGCAACCTACGAGCAGTACTTC,CASRLAATYEQYF
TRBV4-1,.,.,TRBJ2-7,TGCGCCAGCAGCCAAGAAGCGCCCGGGAGCTCCTACGAGCAGTACTTC,CASSQEAPGSSYEQYF